This paragraph reports one T cell receptor (beta chain). The sample belongs to a study of cytomegalovirus exposure and HLA in healthy donors. For the study at large: Caucasian-associated ancestry cluster membership applied to about 80% of about 370 genotyped donors.

Amplification used 60 Vbeta primers and 13 Jbeta primers. Profiling relied on immunoSEQ multiplex PCR, and the TCRdb table lists in-frame clones only, not all of them. The listing contains about 200,000 clones. This CDR3 contains 16 residues. In germline, CDR1 is KGHSH, CDR2 LQKENI. V shed 3 bases, J shed 0 bases, and the junction held 5 bases outside the gene matches. Sequenced input: PBMCs. This clonotype originated in a woman in her twenties or thirties in good health and CMV-seropositive. The chain combines TRBV18 with TRBJ1-1; TRBD1 matches 9 bases. For the CDR3, the DNA is TGTGCCAGCTCACCGACCGGGACAGGGATGAACACTGAAGCTTTCTTT. This encodes CASSPTGTGMNTEAFF.